This TCR beta chain was documented in a study of blood T cell repertoires in COVID-19. On the study more broadly: Nucleic acid was either cDNA or gDNA, and it came from T cells, B-cell-depleted T cells, or PBMCs.

Participant-given clinical history determined each cohort assignment. Donors in Cohort 3 who had recovered were those with two negative PCRs, healthcare professional clearance, or resolution of their symptoms. This CDR3 has 13 residues. Germline V lookup: CDR1 SGHVS, CDR2 FQNEAQ. With 7 bases removed from V and 7 bases from J, the gap between germline ends came to 14 bases. Sequencing used immunoSEQ multiplex PCR; TCRdb keeps in-frame clones, though not all of them. The data contain about 360,000 clones, 80% to 90% of them singletons. The gene calls are TRBV7-8 and TRBJ1-5; no firm D call. Sequences were obtained from PBMCs or T cells enriched from blood (not recorded which). This receptor was obtained from a man aged 25-40 years who had recovered from COVID-19. In DNA, the CDR3 is TGTGCCAGCACGGGGTCCAGTAGCCAGCCCCAGCATTTT. Translating it yields CASTGSSSQPQHF.